Shown below are 10 T cell receptor beta chains from a single sample sequenced in a study of T cell changes during pregnancy in multiple sclerosis. The method was immunoSEQ multiplex PCR; TCRdb's version includes in-frame clones alone and lacks a portion of them. The top ten clones hold roughly 2.5% of a sample with about 85,000 clones, 91% of them seen once. The specimen was peripheral blood, collected in the first trimester of pregnancy. These receptors all stem from a female donor with multiple sclerosis, enrolled in a pregnancy study.

This chain joins TRBV28 and TRBJ1-5; D may be TRBD1 (5 bases). The CDR3 is made up of 13 amino acids. CDR1 and CDR2 (germline): MDHEN, SYDVKM. V dropped 9 bases and J dropped 5 bases, with 14 bases sitting between them. CDR3 protein: CASNSGGDQPQHF. CDR3 nucleotides: TGTGCCAGTAATAGCGGGGGGGATCAGCCCCAGCATTTT.

The V call is TRBV4-2, the J call TRBJ2-7; D remains ambiguous. Germline V gene lookup returns CDR1 LGHNA and CDR2 YNFKEQ. V was clipped by 0 bases and J by 1 base, with 7 bases between them. The CDR3 length is 14 residues. CDR3 amino acids: CASSQDHGSYEQYF. CDR3 bases: TGTGCCAGCAGCCAAGATCACGGGTCCTACGAGCAGTACTTC.

This sequence joins TRBV6-5 and TRBJ1-5, with a possible D match to TRBD1 (6 bases). The CDR3 contains 14 residues. Looked up from germline, CDR1 is MNHEY and CDR2 is SVGAGI. V was trimmed by 6 bases and J by 10 bases, leaving 19 bases between them. Here the CDR3 DNA reads TGTGCCAGCAGGGATTCAGGGGCCGGGTTCCCCCAGCATTTT. As protein: CASRDSGAGFPQHF.

The chain carries TRBV7-9 and TRBJ2-3; tentative D call: TRBD1 (5 bases). V lost 0 bases and J 3 bases, leaving 13 bases between the germline ends. The CDR3 extends over 16 amino acids. The germline gives CDR1 SEHNR, CDR2 FQNEAQ (reference sequence). The CDR3 coding sequence is TGTGCCAGCAGCTTAGCCCTCACGCAGGGAACAGATACGCAGTATTTT. Its protein is CASSLALTQGTDTQYF.

The chain has TRBV7-5 and TRBJ2-1; the table's D call, TRBD2, has no DNA check behind it. TRBV7-5 is a documented pseudogene. The CDR3 has 17 amino acids. The CDR3, as DNA: TGTGCCAGAAGCCCATCACGGACTAGCGGGAAGTACAATGAGCAGTTCTTC. This translates into CARSPSRTSGKYNEQFF.

With respect to this clone: The junction departs from the called germline gene at one end, perhaps through a read error. J is TRBJ2-1 and V is TRBV5-1, with D perhaps matching TRBD2 (6 bases). CDR3 length equals 15 residues. The V gene's germline CDR1 is SGHRS and CDR2 YFSETQ. As DNA, the CDR3 is TGCGCCAACAGCCACCGGGACTCCTGGATGAATGAGCAGTTCTTC. Translating gives CANSHRDSWMNEQFF.

The chain is built from TRBV2 and TRBJ2-1; 9 bases match TRBD2. J gave up 6 bases and V 3 bases, and 6 bases lay outside the gene matches. This CDR3 is 15 amino acids long. Germline V gene sequence: CDR1 SNHLY, CDR2 FYNNEI. CDR3 DNA sequence: TGTGCCAGCAGTGATGGCGGGAGGGCCGTCAATGAGCAGTTCTTC. Protein sequence: CASSDGGRAVNEQFF.

This clone was counted a single time. V is TRBV2 and J is TRBJ2-7; 7 nucleotides agree with TRBD1. CDR3 length: 14 residues. The germline V gene has CDR1 SNHLY and CDR2 FYNNEI. Unmatched junction bases numbered 5, after V lost 4 bases and J lost 2 bases. The CDR3: CASSVGTAAYEQYF. Here the CDR3 DNA reads TGTGCCAGCAGTGTCGGGACAGCAGCCTACGAGCAGTACTTC. The entire variable domain, with the rest obtained from reference TRBV2 and TRBJ2-7, is as follows: EPEVTQTPSHQVTQMGQEVILRCVPISNHLYFYWYRQILGQKVEFLVSFYNNEISEKSEIFDDQFSVERPDGSNFTLKIRSTKLEDSAMYFCASSVGTAAYEQYFGPGTRLTVT.

This chain links TRBV19 with TRBJ2-1, with D possibly TRBD2 on 6 matching bases. The V gene's germline CDR1 is LNHDA and CDR2 SQIVND (reference sequence). Trimming removed 4 bases from V and 4 bases from J, with 11 bases in between. There are 14 residues in the CDR3. As DNA, the CDR3 is TGTGCCAGTAGTAGGGGGGTGACTTACAATGAGCAGTTCTTC. Amino acid sequence: CASSRGVTYNEQFF. Complete variable domain (other parts from reference TRBV19 and TRBJ2-1): DGGITQSPKYLFRKEGQNVTLSCEQNLNHDAMYWYRQDPGQGLRLIYYSQIVNDFQKGDIAEGYSVSREKKESFPLTVTSAQKNPTAFYLCASSRGVTYNEQFFGPGTRLTVL.

The rearrangement uses TRBV6-1 and TRBJ2-4, with D tentatively TRBD2 (5 bases). Germline CDR1 MNHNS, CDR2 SASEGT. This CDR3 comprises 12 residues. The V end was cut by 8 bases, the J end by 8 bases, with 13 bases between. DNA of the CDR3: TGTGCCAGCGACACCTCGGGATACATTCAGTACTTC. Protein sequence: CASDTSGYIQYF.